The TCR beta chain under discussion was sequenced for a study of patients and donors after allogeneic stem cell transplantation. Via MiXCR, TCRdb re-called the RT-PCR reads, giving one row per CDR3 protein. The data show about a million distinct CDR3 sequences, with about a sixth seen just once and 5% to 6.5% held by the top ten. Germline V gene sequence: CDR1 SGHTA, CDR2 FQGTGA. Trimming removed 3 bases from V and 8 bases from J; junction bases left unmatched: 8. CDR3 length: 15 residues. In this sample, this clonotype turned up a few times. The sequenced material came from blood, either unsorted or a sorted T cell fraction (not recorded which). The gene calls are TRBV7-3 and TRBJ1-2; 11 bases map to TRBD1. This TCR was sampled from a human donor who was either an allogeneic HSCT recipient or a stem cell or donor lymphocyte infusion donor (not recorded which). It is not recorded whose cells these are; they may come from a transplant donor. This CDR3 reads CASSLAPGQGGGYTF. The CDR3 DNA sequence: TGTGCCAGCAGCTTGGCCCCGGGACAGGGGGGCGGCTACACCTTC. Filled out from reference TRBV7-3 and TRBJ1-2, the complete variable domain reads GAGVSQTPSNKVTEKGKYVELRCDPISGHTALYWYRQSLGQGPEFLIYFQGTGAADDSGLPNDRFFAVRPEGSVSTLKIQRTERGDSAVYLCASSLAPGQGGGYTFGSGTRLTVV.